This T cell receptor beta chain was sequenced during a study of blood T cell repertoires in COVID-19. Study background: Samples of COVID-19 (acute and convalescent) were obtained from the United States, Italy and Spain.

The CDR3 is 14 amino acids. The germline CDR1 and CDR2 sequences are LNHDA and SQIVND (reference sequence). V lost 6 bases, J lost 0 bases, and 2 bases stayed unmatched. Only in-frame clones appear in the TCRdb table, and some are missing; sequencing was by immunoSEQ multiplex PCR. The data hold hundreds of thousands of clones, with roughly 91% observed a single time. This sequence originates from a woman aged 25 to 39 who had recovered from COVID-19. Sequencing input: PBMCs or T cells enriched from blood (not recorded which). The V and J genes are TRBV19 and TRBJ1-5; 7 bases match TRBD1. The DNA for the CDR3 is TGTGCCAGTAGCGGGGACAGTAGCAATCAGCCCCAGCATTTT. Its protein is CASSGDSSNQPQHF.